The 6 T cell receptor beta chains below were found in one sample sequenced in a study of CD8 T cells in Susac syndrome. Reverse transcription used roughly 0.5 to 1 ug RNA and random hexamers. TCRdb recomputed calls from the immunoSEQ multiplex PCR reads with MiXCR, one row per CDR3 protein. The sample lists about 130,000 distinct CDR3 sequences, around 94% occurring once. Sequencing used CD8+ T cells from PBMCs. These receptors were taken from a human donor with Susac syndrome.

In this sample, this clonotype turned up once. This chain uses TRBV9 with TRBJ1-2; 12 positions agree with TRBD1. The germline V gene has CDR1 SGDLS and CDR2 YYNGEE. The length of the CDR3 is 14 residues. After removal of 8 bases from V and 7 bases from J, the junction contained 9 bases not matched to a gene. CDR3 nucleotides: TGTGCCAGTGGTCCGGGACAGGGGGCATCTGGCTACACCTTC. It is translated as CASGPGQGASGYTF.

J is TRBJ2-1 and V is TRBV12-3 or TRBV12-4; the D is unclear. The CDR3 has 13 amino acids. With 10 bases removed from V and 6 bases from J, the gap between germline ends came to 16 bases. The CDR3 loop reads CATQFGLSNEQFF. CDR3 DNA sequence: TGTGCCACCCAGTTCGGCCTATCCAATGAGCAGTTCTTC.

The CDR3 DNA follows: TGTGCCAGCAGCGTAGGCGGACTAGCTAAAGAGACCCAGTACTTC. Translated: CASSVGGLAKETQYF. The chain couples TRBV9 to TRBJ2-5; 8 bases are shared with TRBD2. This CDR3 region has 15 residues. The trim removed 0 bases at V and 3 bases at J, leaving 4 bases unmatched. Germline V gene sequence: CDR1 SGDLS, CDR2 YYNGEE.

The chain combines TRBV27 with TRBJ2-1, with 7 bases aligning to TRBD2. Germline CDR1 reads MNHEY; CDR2 reads SMNVEV (reference sequence). There are 14 residues in the CDR3. The ends lost 2 bases at V and 4 bases at J; junction bases unmatched: 2. The CDR3 loop is CASSLAGAYNEQFF. The CDR3 region has the DNA TGTGCCAGCAGTTTAGCGGGAGCATACAATGAGCAGTTCTTC.

This chain links TRBV11-2 with TRBJ2-7, with D possibly matching TRBD1 (5 bases). Germline V gene lookup returns CDR1 SGHAT and CDR2 FQNNGV. The CDR3 has 15 amino acids. Trimming pared 4 bases from V and 3 bases from J, leaving 16 bases between. CDR3 residues: CASSYSGPPYYEQYF. The CDR3 DNA sequence: TGTGCCAGCAGCTACTCAGGGCCCCCTTACTACGAGCAGTACTTC.

The V gene is TRBV20-1, the J gene TRBJ1-1; 7 positions agree with TRBD1. Germline V gene lookup returns CDR1 DFQATT and CDR2 SNEGSKA (reference sequence). The CDR3 extends over 15 amino acids. V lost 1 base, J lost 1 base, and 6 bases stayed unmatched. For the CDR3, the DNA is TGCAGTGCTAGAGTTCTGGACAGGCCGAACACTGAAGCTTTCTTT. This gives the protein CSARVLDRPNTEAFF.